This entry lists 22 T cell receptor beta chains sequenced from one sample in a study of cytomegalovirus exposure and HLA in healthy donors. With 60 Vbeta and 13 Jbeta primers, the PCR was carried out. Profiled with immunoSEQ multiplex PCR; TCRdb holds only in-frame clones, not every one. The sample holds around 200,000 clones; roughly 78% are singletons and the top ten take 0.6% to 0.7%. The source material was PBMCs. These receptors all stem from a boy aged 5 to 17 in good health and CMV-seronegative.

J is TRBJ2-7 and V is TRBV7-9; 8 nucleotides agree with TRBD1. Per germline, CDR1 SEHNR and CDR2 FQNEAQ (reference sequence). This CDR3 contains 14 residues. V shed 7 bases and J 6 bases; nucleotides not matched to a gene: 11. The CDR3 coding sequence is TGTGCCAGCACCCTAGCTAGGGACAGGCCCGAGCAGTACTTC. Its translation is CASTLARDRPEQYF.

The chain is built from TRBV9 and TRBJ1-1, with a tentative D call TRBD1 (5 bases). Between the trimmed V and J ends, which lost 0 bases and 7 bases, there was a span of 16 bases. Germline V gives CDR1 SGDLS, CDR2 YYNGEE. The CDR3 has 15 residues. The CDR3 bases are TGTGCCAGCAGCGTAGAAGGGAACCCCGGGGGTGAAGCTTTCTTT. Translated, it gives CASSVEGNPGGEAFF. The full variable domain, with the rest looked up from reference TRBV9 and TRBJ1-1, is DSGVTQTPKHLITATGQRVTLRCSPRSGDLSVYWYQQSLDQGLQFLIQYYNGEERAKGNILERFSAQQFPDLHSELNLSSLELGDSALYFCASSVEGNPGGEAFFGQGTRLTVV.

This clone was seen only once. The chain has TRBV4-2 and TRBJ1-2, with TRBD1 matching over 10 bases. The CDR3 is made up of 15 amino acids. Germline CDR1 is LGHNA and CDR2 is YNFKEQ. V lost 0 bases and J lost 8; bases outside the gene matches: 6. CDR3 region: CASSQDAGQGRGYTF. DNA of the CDR3: TGTGCCAGCAGCCAAGATGCGGGACAGGGGAGGGGCTACACCTTC.

The CDR3 DNA sequence: TGTGCCAGCAGAACTAACCACGCTAGGGGTGAAGCTTTCTTT. It encodes CASRTNHARGEAFF. The V and J genes are TRBV27 and TRBJ1-1; TRBD1 is a possible D gene (5 bases). V dropped 6 bases and J dropped 7 bases, with 18 bases sitting between them. This CDR3 has 14 residues. CDR1 and CDR2 from the germline V gene are MNHEY and SMNVEV (reference sequence).

The chain links TRBV30 to TRBJ2-3; tentative D call: TRBD1 (5 bases). Germline V CDR1 and CDR2: GTSNPN, SVGIG (reference sequence). The CDR3 has 10 residues. The ends were cut back, 6 bases at V and 7 bases at J, with 8 bases in the middle. Here the CDR3 DNA reads TGTGCCTGCCGACAGAATACGCAGTATTTT. This sequence encodes CACRQNTQYF.

The CDR3 sequence: CASSTGHPYNQPQHF. The CDR3 DNA sequence: TGTGCCAGTAGCACGGGACACCCTTACAATCAGCCCCAGCATTTT. This chain links TRBV19 with TRBJ1-5; D perhaps matches TRBD1 (6 bases). This CDR3 comprises 15 residues. Trimming removed 6 bases from V and 3 bases from J, with 15 bases in between. Looked up from germline, CDR1 is LNHDA and CDR2 is SQIVND (reference sequence).

This clone came up once. The chain recombines TRBV15 with TRBJ2-1, with 12 bases that match TRBD2. There are 17 residues in the CDR3. CDR1 and CDR2 (germline): LNHNV, YYDKDF (reference sequence). The trim removed 1 base at V and 7 bases at J, leaving 8 bases unmatched. DNA for the CDR3: TGTGCCACCAGCAGAGGGTTTCTAGCGGGGGGGATAAATGAGCAGTTCTTC. This sequence encodes CATSRGFLAGGINEQFF.

The rearrangement links TRBV5-6 to TRBJ1-5; D is ambiguous. CDR1 and CDR2 (germline): SGHDT, YYEEEE. Trimming cost V 3 bases and J 5 bases, with 15 bases left between them. CDR3 length equals 15 residues. CDR3 sequence reads: CASSSGGGWDQPQHF. The CDR3 DNA sequence: TGTGCCAGCAGCTCGGGAGGAGGGTGGGATCAGCCCCAGCATTTT. Combining the CDR3 with reference TRBV5-6 and TRBJ1-5 gives the whole variable domain DAGVTQSPTHLIKTRGQQVTLRCSPKSGHDTVSWYQQALGQGPQFIFQYYEEEERQRGNFPDRFSGHQFPNYSSELNVNALLLGDSALYLCASSSGGGWDQPQHFGDGTRLSIL.

V usage is TRBV7-3 and J usage is TRBJ2-1, with D unclear. Germline lookup yields CDR1 SGHTA and CDR2 FQGTGA. CDR3 size: 17 residues. V lost 5 bases to trimming and J lost 7 bases, with 24 bases between them. CDR3 sequence (DNA): TGTGCCAGCAGCGCTATCCCCACGACTTCCGACGGGAATGAGCAGTTCTTC. Translated, it gives CASSAIPTTSDGNEQFF.

The chain couples TRBV9 to TRBJ2-1; TRBD2 aligns across 14 bases. This CDR3 comprises 18 residues. Germline V gene sequence: CDR1 SGDLS, CDR2 YYNGEE. Unmatched junction bases numbered 7, after V lost 0 bases and J lost 5 bases. The CDR3 loop reads CASSVDQLGLAGDNEQFF. The CDR3 DNA sequence: TGTGCCAGCAGCGTAGATCAGCTGGGACTAGCGGGAGACAATGAGCAGTTCTTC.

This clone was observed a single time. The chain employs TRBV7-7 and TRBJ1-3; the match to TRBD1 covers 7 bases. CDR3 size: 15 residues. CDR1 and CDR2 (germline): SSHAT, FNYEAQ (reference sequence). The CDR3 protein is CATSRDSSSGNTIYF. The DNA of the CDR3 is TGTGCTACCTCGAGGGACAGCAGCTCTGGAAACACCATATATTTT. The entire variable domain, with the rest obtained from reference TRBV7-7 and TRBJ1-3, is as follows: GAGVSQSPRYKVTKRGQDVTLRCDPISSHATLYWYQQALGQGPEFLTYFNYEAQPDKSGLPSDRFSAERPEGSISTLTIQRTEQRDSAMYRCATSRDSSSGNTIYFGEGSWLTVV.

Only one count was recorded for this clone. V usage is TRBV5-6 and J usage is TRBJ2-5, with 10 bases lining up with TRBD1. The DNA matches TRBJ2-7 better at its end, which makes the J call doubtful. Germline values: CDR1 SGHDT, CDR2 YYEEEE. The CDR3 sequence is 15 residues long. CDR3 in DNA: TGTGCCAGCAGTACGACAGGGGGCACTTTCAACGAGCAGTACTTC. This encodes CASSTTGGTFNEQYF.

A note on this clone: A read error may account for a junction end that differs from germline. This specimen includes other DNA sequences encoding the same CDR3. The chain carries TRBV4-1 and TRBJ1-5; a weak D match, TRBD1 (5 bases). Germline-derived CDR1 and CDR2 are MGHRA and YSYEKL. This CDR3 spans 14 amino acids. CDR3 DNA: TGTGCCAGCAGCCAAGATCGGGGGAATCAGCCCCAGCATTTT. Protein sequence: CASSQDRGNQPQHF.

V usage is TRBV4-1 and J usage is TRBJ1-2; D not resolved. Germline values: CDR1 MGHRA, CDR2 YSYEKL. The CDR3 contains 15 residues. V lost 2 bases, J lost 8 bases, and 18 bases lay in between. The CDR3 sequence: CASSQSKNSLEGYTF. The DNA of the CDR3 is TGCGCCAGCAGCCAATCCAAGAATAGTCTGGAGGGCTACACCTTC.

The chain carries TRBV2 and TRBJ1-1; 8 nucleotides line up with TRBD1. The CDR3 loop spans 15 amino acids. Per the germline V gene, CDR1 is SNHLY and CDR2 is FYNNEI. Germline trimming cut 5 bases from V and 4 bases from J; bases unmatched to any gene: 9. CDR3 residues: CASSSRQGRITEAFF. CDR3 bases: TGTGCCAGCAGTTCTCGACAGGGGCGTATCACTGAAGCTTTCTTT.

V and J are TRBV10-3 and TRBJ2-2; TRBD2 agrees at 9 bases. CDR1 and CDR2 from the germline V gene are ENHRY and SYGVKD. V gave up 6 bases and J gave up 3 bases; unmatched junction bases: 2. The CDR3 totals 14 residues. The CDR3 region has the DNA TGTGCCATCAGGGCTAGCGGGGACACCGGGGAGCTGTTTTTT. Translation: CAIRASGDTGELFF.

The chain couples TRBV2 to TRBJ2-2; D is possibly TRBD2 (6 bases). This CDR3 is 13 amino acids long. Germline assignment: CDR1 SNHLY and CDR2 FYNNEI. The ends were cut back, 6 bases at V and 9 bases at J, with 14 bases in the middle. The CDR3 nucleotides read TGTGCCAGCAGCGACCCGGGAGCCTGGGAGCTGTTTTTT. Its translation is CASSDPGAWELFF.

The chain couples TRBV5-4 to TRBJ1-1, with D hard to call. V was clipped by 2 bases and J by 0 bases, with 8 bases between them. Germline V CDR1 and CDR2: SGHNT, YYREEE (reference sequence). This CDR3 is 14 amino acids long. The CDR3, as DNA: TGTGCCAGCAGCTTATCCCCCGTGAACACTGAAGCTTTCTTT. Amino acids: CASSLSPVNTEAFF.

The chain carries TRBV6-5 and TRBJ1-2; the D gene is possibly TRBD1 (5 bases). V was cut by 5 bases and J by 4 bases, with 11 bases left in between. Germline V CDR1 and CDR2: MNHEY, SVGAGI. This CDR3 contains 13 residues. CDR3 residues: CASSPGGGYGYTF. CDR3 in DNA: TGTGCCAGCAGTCCCGGGGGGGGCTATGGCTACACCTTC.

The V and J genes are TRBV9 and TRBJ2-1; 12 bases agree with TRBD2. The germline V gene has CDR1 SGDLS and CDR2 YYNGEE. J lost 6 bases, V lost 2 bases, and 3 bases had no gene match. The CDR3 sequence is 15 residues long. This chain's CDR3 is CASSVLAGGTNEQFF. For the CDR3, the DNA is TGTGCCAGCAGCGTCCTAGCGGGAGGGACCAATGAGCAGTTCTTC.

This clone was seen once. One junction end disagrees with the germline gene, perhaps due to a read error. This sequence joins TRBV7-7 and TRBJ2-5, with unresolved D. CDR3 length: 13 residues. Germline CDR1 reads SSHAT; CDR2 reads FNYEAQ (reference sequence). The chain's CDR3 is CASSLVLRETQYF. DNA for the CDR3: TGTGCTAGCAGCTTAGTACTTCGGGAGACCCAGTACTTC.

V and J are TRBV30 and TRBJ2-2; D perhaps matches TRBD1 (5 bases). CDR3 length: 13 residues. Germline CDR1 reads GTSNPN; CDR2 reads SVGIG (reference sequence). The germline V and J ends were trimmed by 5 bases and 9 bases, with 16 bases remaining between them. CDR3 bases: TGTGCCTGGGGCCCCAGGGTACTCCGGGAGCTGTTTTTT. Translation: CAWGPRVLRELFF.